The 20 T cell receptor beta chains below were found in one sample sequenced in a study of T cells in Graves' hyperthyroidism and ophthalmopathy. RNA transcripts gave rise to amplified TCR beta CDR3 regions. HTBI primers were the set used in a first-round RT-PCR of the TCR CDR3. From the multiplex PCR reads, TCRdb called clonotypes with MiXCR, one entry per CDR3 protein. The sample includes about 740,000 distinct CDR3 sequences, 12% to 15% of them seen just once. Sequenced input: blood. Receptor source: a woman aged 18-35 years with Graves' hyperthyroidism.

This clonotype came up many times. V is TRBV20-1 and J is TRBJ1-6; D unresolved. This CDR3 is 13 amino acids long. Trimming took 7 bases from V and 5 from J, leaving 12 bases between them. Germline V gene data show CDR1 as DFQATT and CDR2 as SNEGSKA (reference sequence). Written as DNA, the CDR3 is TGCAGTGGCCACAGAGACGATAATTCACCCCTCCACTTT. Residues: CSGHRDDNSPLHF.

This clonotype appeared many times. The rearrangement uses TRBV19 and TRBJ2-7, with D possibly TRBD1 on 5 matching bases. The CDR3 totals 13 residues. The ends were cut back, 6 bases at V and 0 bases at J, with 9 bases in the middle. The germline V gene encodes CDR1 LNHDA and CDR2 SQIVND (reference sequence). For the CDR3, the DNA is TGTGCCAGTAGGCCAGGGTTCTCCTACGAGCAGTACTTC. It encodes CASRPGFSYEQYF.

The chain combines TRBV19 with TRBJ2-7; D possibly corresponds to TRBD1 (6 bases). The CDR3 has 16 residues. CDR1 is LNHDA, CDR2 SQIVND, per germline (reference sequence). Trimming stripped 0 bases from V and 1 base from J, with 13 bases between. CDR3: CASSIDQGTWSYEQYF. CDR3 bases: TGTGCCAGTAGTATAGATCAGGGGACCTGGTCCTACGAGCAGTACTTC.

This clonotype has more than one count but fewer than ten. The gene calls are TRBV7-8 and TRBJ1-1, with a tentative D call TRBD1 (5 bases). Deletions cut 0 bases from V and 3 bases from J, with 11 bases between. The CDR3 is made up of 15 amino acids. CDR1 and CDR2 from the germline V gene are SGHVS and FQNEAQ. CDR3 sequence: CASSLADLGDTEAFF. CDR3 DNA: TGTGCCAGCAGCTTAGCGGATTTAGGGGACACTGAAGCTTTCTTT.

The rearrangement links TRBV7-9 to TRBJ2-6, with 8 positions matching TRBD1. CDR3 size: 17 residues. Germline V gene data show CDR1 as SEHNR and CDR2 as FQNEAQ (reference sequence). Trimming took 5 bases from V and 3 from J; bases not matched to a gene: 9. CDR3 loop: CASSRGTGLVGANVLTF. The CDR3 nucleotides are TGTGCCAGCAGCCGTGGGACAGGTCTTGTTGGGGCCAACGTCCTGACTTTC.

V usage is TRBV19 and J usage is TRBJ2-1; 8 bases line up with TRBD1. Germline assignment: CDR1 LNHDA and CDR2 SQIVND (reference sequence). The CDR3 spans 17 residues. J was trimmed by 6 bases and V by 3 bases; bases with no gene match: 13. DNA for the CDR3: TGTGCCAGTAGTATCCTCAAAACAGGGGGTATCCGCAATGAGCAGTTCTTC. This translates into CASSILKTGGIRNEQFF.

This clonotype has ten or more counts. The V and J genes are TRBV18 and TRBJ2-5; 7 bases fit TRBD2. V trimming: 5 bases; J trimming: 5 bases; junction bases outside the gene matches: 5. There are 13 residues in the CDR3. CDR1 and CDR2 (germline): KGHSH, LQKENI. CDR3 amino acids: CASSDGLGETQYF. In nucleotides, the CDR3 is TGTGCCAGCTCAGACGGACTAGGCGAGACCCAGTACTTC. The variable domain in full, with the rest retrieved from reference TRBV18 and TRBJ2-5, is NAGVMQNPRHLVRRRGQEARLRCSPMKGHSHVYWYRQLPEEGLKFMVYLQKENIIDESGMPKERFSAEFPKEGPSILRIQQVVRGDSAAYFCASSDGLGETQYFGPGTRLLVL.

Ten or more counts support this clonotype. The chain uses TRBV14 and TRBJ2-1, with D possibly matching TRBD2 (5 bases). CDR3 length: 13 amino acids. Germline V lookup: CDR1 SGHDN, CDR2 FVKESK. V was shortened by 3 bases and J by 8 bases, with 11 bases between the two germline ends. Here the CDR3 DNA reads TGTGCCAGCAGCCACCTCAACGGGGATGAGCAGTTCTTC. Translating gives CASSHLNGDEQFF.

This clonotype showed up many times. This rearrangement joins TRBV7-2 to TRBJ2-3; TRBD1 is a possible D gene (6 bases). The CDR3 has 13 residues. CDR1 is SGHTA and CDR2 is FQGNSA in the germline V gene. Between the trimmed V and J ends, which lost 4 bases and 7 bases, there was a span of 12 bases. CDR3 in amino acids: CASSSETGYTQYF. The CDR3 region has the DNA TGTGCCAGCAGCTCCGAGACAGGCTATACGCAGTATTTT.

This clonotype was detected many times. The rearrangement links TRBV7-9 to TRBJ2-7; D is ambiguous. CDR1 and CDR2 (germline): SEHNR, FQNEAQ (reference sequence). This CDR3 contains 16 residues. The V gene lost 5 bases and the J gene lost 4 bases, with 21 bases spanning the gap. In DNA, the CDR3 is TGTGCCAGCAGCCCGAGATATCTGGTGTCTGGATACGAGCAGTACTTC. Protein: CASSPRYLVSGYEQYF. The full variable domain, its missing parts supplied by reference TRBV7-9 and TRBJ2-7, is DTGVSQNPRHKITKRGQNVTFRCDPISEHNRLYWYRQTLGQGPEFLTYFQNEAQLEKSRLLSDRFSAERPKGSFSTLEIQRTEQGDSAMYLCASSPRYLVSGYEQYFGPGTRLTVT.

This clonotype came up a few times. The chain recombines TRBV29-1 with TRBJ1-1; a weak D match, TRBD1 (5 bases). This CDR3 spans 14 amino acids. The V and J ends lost 6 bases and 0 bases respectively, with 14 bases between them. Germline V gene sequence: CDR1 SQVTM, CDR2 ANQGSEA. CDR3 nucleotides: TGCAGCGTCTTAAATCAGGGAATGAACACTGAAGCTTTCTTT. Its protein product is CSVLNQGMNTEAFF.

This clonotype was seen a few times. The chain links TRBV10-3 to TRBJ2-5, with D possibly TRBD2 on 5 matching bases. Germline CDR1 and CDR2: ENHRY and SYGVKD. The V gene lost 4 bases and the J gene lost 5 bases, with 11 bases spanning the gap. This CDR3 spans 13 amino acids. The CDR3 bases are TGTGCCATCAGTGGAGGGCCTAGGGAGACCCAGTACTTC. Translated, it gives CAISGGPRETQYF.

Written as DNA, the CDR3 is TGTGCCAGCAGTTACTCGCGGACTAGCGGGAGGGGGGCCCAGTACTTC. This sequence encodes CASSYSRTSGRGAQYF. The chain links TRBV6-5 to TRBJ2-5; 15 bases fit TRBD2. V was pared by 0 bases and J by 9 bases, with 5 bases of the junction left unmatched. The length of the CDR3 is 16 residues. In germline, CDR1 is MNHEY, CDR2 SVGAGI.

The chain employs TRBV30 and TRBJ2-1, with 8 bases aligning to TRBD2. This CDR3 has 14 amino acids. Germline-derived CDR1 and CDR2 are GTSNPN and SVGIG (reference sequence). V shed 2 bases and J 6 bases; nucleotides not matched to a gene: 6. CDR3 loop: CAWSSWTSRNEQFF. CDR3 nucleotides: TGTGCCTGGAGTTCTTGGACTAGCCGCAATGAGCAGTTCTTC.

In its sample, this clonotype was seen a few times. This chain connects TRBV6-5 to TRBJ2-7; TRBD2 matches 10 bases. Looked up from germline, CDR1 is MNHEY and CDR2 is SVGAGI. V shed 0 bases, J shed 0 bases, and the junction held 11 bases outside the gene matches. This CDR3 region has 19 residues. The CDR3 loop is CASSYSPSGRAGGSYEQYF. The DNA for the CDR3 is TGTGCCAGCAGTTACTCGCCAAGCGGGAGGGCCGGAGGCTCCTACGAGCAGTACTTC.

In its sample, this clonotype was seen a few times. The V and J genes are TRBV19 and TRBJ1-3; possibly TRBD1 for D (6 bases). Trimming stripped 5 bases from V and 1 base from J, with 15 bases between. The germline V gene has CDR1 LNHDA and CDR2 SQIVND (reference sequence). The CDR3 is 16 amino acids. The CDR3 DNA is TGTGCCAGTAGTGTACAGGGAGTCGCTTCTGGAAACACCATATATTTT. This encodes CASSVQGVASGNTIYF.

This clonotype was seen at least ten times. The rearrangement links TRBV6-2 or TRBV6-3 to TRBJ2-2; D is possibly TRBD2 (6 bases). Germline CDR1 reads MNHEY; CDR2 reads SVGEGT. Trimming left V 5 bases short and J 11 bases short, with 15 bases between. The CDR3 spans 13 residues. The CDR3 nucleotides read TGTGCCAGCAGTACGCCGACTAGTCGAGAGCTGTTTTTT. It is translated as CASSTPTSRELFF.

This clonotype was counted a few times. The chain couples TRBV9 to TRBJ2-1, with 9 bases fitting TRBD2. The CDR3 is made up of 14 amino acids. The germline V gene has CDR1 SGDLS and CDR2 YYNGEE. V dropped 6 bases and J dropped 6; count of bases not matched to a gene: 7. The CDR3: CASTPGLASNEQFF. CDR3 bases: TGTGCCAGCACTCCGGGACTAGCCTCCAATGAGCAGTTCTTC.

The chain carries TRBV12-3 or TRBV12-4 and TRBJ1-4; 7 nucleotides match TRBD1. V lost 6 bases to trimming and J lost 6 bases; unmatched junction nucleotides: 7. CDR3 length: 14 amino acids. The CDR3 region is CASRTGTADEKLFF. CDR3 bases: TGTGCCAGCAGGACGGGGACAGCGGATGAAAAACTGTTTTTT.

This clonotype has ten or more counts. V and J are TRBV7-2 and TRBJ2-5; 9 bases are a match to TRBD2. This CDR3 is built from 13 residues. The germline CDR1 and CDR2 sequences are SGHTA and FQGNSA. J gave up 4 bases and V 3 bases, and 0 bases lay outside the gene matches. CDR3 in amino acids: CASSLTSGETQYF. In DNA, the CDR3 is TGTGCCAGCAGCTTGACTAGCGGAGAGACCCAGTACTTC.